The 19 T cell receptor beta chains in this list originate from one sample, sequenced in a study of tumor-infiltrating lymphocytes in oesophageal squamous cell carcinoma. TCRdb passed the PCR reads through MiXCR, listing each CDR3 protein once. The table records almost 20,000 distinct CDR3 sequences, roughly 41% of them present only once. The sequencing sample was made of esophageal tumor tissue. These TCRs come from a male donor with esophageal squamous cell carcinoma.

The V gene is TRBV7-6, the J gene TRBJ1-1; D is unresolved. With the DNA end fitting TRBJ2-7 better, the J assignment may be wrong. Germline CDR1 and CDR2: SGHVS and FNYEAQ. The CDR3 is made up of 13 amino acids. The DNA for the CDR3 is TGTGCCAGCAGCTTAGACATAAACAATGAGCAGTACTTC. It encodes CASSLDINNEQYF.

This clonotype showed up just once. The CDR3 does not end in the conserved phenylalanine or tryptophan, so this is likely a read error. The rearrangement links TRBV10-3 to TRBJ1-1; 8 bases agree with TRBD1. The end of the DNA fits TRBJ1-6 better, so the J call may be wrong. This CDR3 spans 12 amino acids. Germline CDR1 reads ENHRY; CDR2 reads SYGVKD. The CDR3 DNA reads TGTGCCATCCGACAGGGGAATTCACCCCTCCACTCT. It specifies CAIRQGNSPLHS.

Ten or more counts support this clonotype. The DNA is omitted, as the CDR3 cannot be located on it reliably, and the CDR3 follows TCRdb's listing. The rearrangement uses TRBV7-5 and TRBJ2-5; TRBD1 reflects the table's D call only, with no check against the DNA. TRBV7-5 is a pseudogene segment. Ends included, the CDR3 has 15 residues. The CDR3 protein is CISVPGGAIQETQYF.

There are many counts of this clonotype. The chain is built from TRBV7-9 and TRBJ2-1, with D hard to call. Germline V lookup: CDR1 SEHNR, CDR2 FQNEAQ (reference sequence). This CDR3 spans 11 amino acids. V shed 3 bases and J shed 7 bases, with 4 bases lying between them. The CDR3 DNA is TGTGCCAGCAGCTTGGAGAATGAGCAGTTCTTC. It translates to CASSLENEQFF.

On this clonotype: Given the absence of the conserved phenylalanine or tryptophan at the CDR3 end, a read error is likely. The DNA is omitted, as the CDR3 cannot be located on it reliably, and the CDR3 follows TCRdb's listing. The genes are TRBV28 and TRBJ2-6; the table's D gene call, TRBD1, was not cross checked with the DNA. The CDR3 is 14 amino acids long, termini counted. Germline V gene sequence: CDR1 MDHEN, CDR2 SYDVKM. CDR3 in amino acids: CASTGGAETQYFGA.

V usage is TRBV7-2 and J usage is TRBJ2-1, with 8 bases lining up with TRBD2. Germline V gene sequence: CDR1 SGHTA, CDR2 FQGNSA. The trim removed 1 base at V and 2 bases at J, leaving 4 bases unmatched. This CDR3 spans 16 amino acids. CDR3 bases: TGTGCCAGCAGCTTAGGTCTAGCGGGCCCCTACAATGAGCAGTTCTTC. As protein: CASSLGLAGPYNEQFF.

The rearrangement links TRBV7-6 to TRBJ2-5, with 14 bases that match TRBD2. The DNA end favors TRBJ2-1, so the J call may be wrong. Germline CDR1 is SGHVS and CDR2 is FNYEAQ. CDR3 length: 17 residues. CDR3 region: CASSSGLAGDFGNEQFF. CDR3 coding DNA: TGTGCCAGCAGCTCGGGACTAGCGGGAGATTTCGGCAATGAGCAGTTCTTC.

This clonotype appeared many times. V is TRBV7-9 and J is TRBJ2-2; 10 bases are shared with TRBD1. The ends lost 5 bases at V and 4 bases at J; junction bases unmatched: 4. In germline, CDR1 is SEHNR, CDR2 FQNEAQ (reference sequence). The CDR3 contains 15 residues. The CDR3, as DNA: TGTGCCAGCAGCCCCGGGACAGGGGTCACCGGGGAGCTGTTTTTT. Its protein is CASSPGTGVTGELFF.

This clonotype was counted at least ten times. V is TRBV28 and J is TRBJ2-7; D is undetermined. Trimming left V 6 bases short and J 2 bases short, with 11 bases between. The V gene's germline CDR1 is MDHEN and CDR2 SYDVKM. CDR3 size: 13 residues. CDR3 residues: CASSPPGAYEQYF. For the CDR3, the DNA is TGTGCCAGCAGCCCCCCTGGGGCCTACGAGCAGTACTTC.

This clonotype was seen ten or more times. The CDR3 carries no conserved terminal phenylalanine or tryptophan, so it likely arises from a read error. Because the CDR3's place on the DNA is in doubt, the DNA is left out and the CDR3 is given as listed by TCRdb. The chain carries TRBV7-9 and TRBJ2-5; TRBD2, the table's D call, was not compared with the DNA. In germline, CDR1 is SEHNR, CDR2 FQNEAQ (reference sequence). The CDR3 adds up to 9 amino acids, both ends counted. The CDR3 sequence is CASSLGLAG.

The V call is TRBV20-1, the J call TRBJ2-3; D gene ambiguous. With 5 bases removed from V and 4 bases from J, the gap between germline ends came to 7 bases. Per germline, CDR1 DFQATT and CDR2 SNEGSKA (reference sequence). The CDR3 is 11 residues long. The CDR3 DNA reads TGCAGTGCTCCCATCCCAGATACGCAGTATTTT. Translated, it gives CSAPIPDTQYF.

Points on this clonotype: The CDR3 carries no conserved terminal phenylalanine or tryptophan, so it likely arises from a read error. The limits of the CDR3 on the DNA are not certain, so only TCRdb's listed CDR3 is given. This chain links TRBV7-2 with TRBJ2-1; TRBD2 is the table's D call and was not checked against the DNA. From germline, CDR1 is SGHTA and CDR2 FQGNSA. The CDR3 numbers 8 amino acids, ends counted. The CDR3 protein is CASSLAQR.

The chain is built from TRBV7-2 and TRBJ2-1, with TRBD2 matching 9 bases. This CDR3 has 17 residues. V lost 1 base and J lost 3; bases outside the gene matches: 7. Per germline, CDR1 SGHTA and CDR2 FQGNSA. CDR3 DNA sequence: TGTGCCAGCAGCTTAGGTAGCGGGAGCGGCCTCTACAATGAGCAGTTCTTC. This sequence encodes CASSLGSGSGLYNEQFF.

The chain is built from TRBV9 and TRBJ2-7; 13 positions agree with TRBD2. Per germline, CDR1 SGDLS and CDR2 YYNGEE. This CDR3 contains 14 residues. V shed 1 base and J 7 bases; nucleotides not matched to a gene: 2. CDR3: CASSVQTSGGEQYF. DNA for the CDR3: TGTGCCAGCAGCGTACAGACTAGCGGGGGGGAGCAGTACTTC.

This clonotype was found many times. Germline and junction disagree at one end, which may indicate a read error. The chain carries TRBV28 and TRBJ2-4; no reliable D call. Looked up from germline, CDR1 is MDHEN and CDR2 is SYDVKM. The CDR3 is 11 residues long. CDR3 sequence: CASSLRGPLHF. CDR3 coding DNA: TGTGCCAGCAGTCTCCGAGGACCCCTCCACTTC.

This clonotype is labeled as medium-sized. The junction departs from the called germline gene at one end, perhaps through a read error. The CDR3 region is CASSRNLGTETQYF. DNA of the CDR3: TGTGCTAGCAGCCGTAATCTAGGGACAGAGACCCAGTACTTC. The rearrangement links TRBV7-7 to TRBJ2-5; D is possibly TRBD1 or TRBD2 (5 bases each). The V gene's germline CDR1 is SSHAT and CDR2 FNYEAQ (reference sequence). CDR3 length: 14 amino acids.

The chain joins TRBV25-1 to TRBJ2-6; D is perhaps TRBD1 (6 bases). Matching the DNA end better, TRBJ2-1 makes the J call doubtful. Germline V gene lookup returns CDR1 MGHDK and CDR2 SYGVNS. This CDR3 comprises 13 residues. The CDR3 here is CASRETGYNEQFF. In DNA, the CDR3 is TGTGCCAGCAGGGAAACAGGGTACAATGAGCAGTTCTTC.

There are many counts of this clonotype. The V and J genes are TRBV5-5 and TRBJ2-7, with D unclear. In germline, CDR1 is SGHKS, CDR2 YYEKEE (reference sequence). V was cut by 5 bases and J by 0 bases, with 15 bases left in between. The CDR3 runs to 15 residues. The DNA for the CDR3 is TGTGCCAGCAGTTTTCGTGGCAGCAGCTCCTACGAGCAGTACTTC. This gives the protein CASSFRGSSSYEQYF.

In this sample, this clonotype turned up many times. This chain uses TRBV11-2 with TRBJ2-2; 12 nucleotides agree with TRBD1. Unmatched junction bases numbered 5, after V lost 1 base and J lost 8 bases. Germline V gene sequence: CDR1 SGHAT, CDR2 FQNNGV. The CDR3 length is 16 residues. Here the CDR3 DNA reads TGTGCCAGCAGCTTAGTCGGGGACAGGGGGCAGGGGGAGCTGTTTTTT. It codes for CASSLVGDRGQGELFF. Looking up the rest from reference TRBV11-2 and TRBJ2-2 gives the full variable domain: EAGVAQSPRYKIIEKRQSVAFWCNPISGHATLYWYQQILGQGPKLLIQFQNNGVVDDSQLPKDRFSAERLKGVDSTLKIQPAKLEDSAVYLCASSLVGDRGQGELFFGEGSRLTVL.